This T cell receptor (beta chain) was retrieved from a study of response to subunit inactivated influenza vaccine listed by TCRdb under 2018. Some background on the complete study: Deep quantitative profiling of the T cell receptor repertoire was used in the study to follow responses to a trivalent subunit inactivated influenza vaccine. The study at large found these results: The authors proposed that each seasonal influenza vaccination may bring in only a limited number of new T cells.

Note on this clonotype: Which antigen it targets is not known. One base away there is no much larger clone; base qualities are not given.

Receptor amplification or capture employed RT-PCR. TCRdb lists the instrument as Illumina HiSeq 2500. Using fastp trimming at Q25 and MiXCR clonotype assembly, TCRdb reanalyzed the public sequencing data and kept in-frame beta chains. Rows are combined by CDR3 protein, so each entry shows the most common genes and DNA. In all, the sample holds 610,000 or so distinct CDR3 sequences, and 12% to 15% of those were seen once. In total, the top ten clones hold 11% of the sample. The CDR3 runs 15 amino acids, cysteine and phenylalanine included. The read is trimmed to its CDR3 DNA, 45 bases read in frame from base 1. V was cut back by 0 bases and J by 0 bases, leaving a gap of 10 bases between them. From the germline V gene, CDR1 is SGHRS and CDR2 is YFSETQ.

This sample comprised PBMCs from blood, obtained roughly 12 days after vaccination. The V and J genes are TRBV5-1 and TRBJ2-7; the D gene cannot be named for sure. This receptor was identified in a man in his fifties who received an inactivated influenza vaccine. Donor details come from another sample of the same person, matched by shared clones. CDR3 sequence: CASSLAGDASYEQYF. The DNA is TGCGCCAGCAGCTTGGCAGGTGACGCCTCCTACGAGCAGTACTTC.